This is a list of T cell receptor beta chains from one sample in a study of T cell repertoires in cytomegalovirus infection. TCRdb passed the reads through MiXCR, listing each CDR3 protein once. The repertoire has about 55,000 distinct CDR3 sequences, over 15% of them found once; the top ten carry about two thirds. Their antigens remain unidentified. The source was CD8+ T cells from cultured PBMCs, collected from culture after CMV antigen stimulation. The origin of the receptors is a human donor in good health (CMV status not recorded). Some clones in this sample may be carry-over from other donors' samples. CDR3s include the opening cysteine and the closing phenylalanine or tryptophan. The D gene is left open where the match is weak. Size tells how often a clone was seen (once, few, many) or the class of an expanded clone, and some rows leave it out.

clone size	V gene	J gene	D gene	CDR3 protein	CDR3 DNA
NA	TRBV7-8	TRBJ2-3	TRBD1	CASSPRTGMMLDTQYF	TGTGCCAGCAGCCCCCGGACAGGGATGATGCTAGATACGCAGTATTTT
NA	TRBV14	TRBJ1-2	NA	CASSPGFPYGYTF	TGTGCCAGCAGTCCGGGCTTCCCCTATGGCTACACCTTC
few	TRBV6-5	TRBJ2-1	TRBD2	CASSLGLGIYNEQFF	TGTGCCAGCAGTCTGGGACTAGGGATATACAATGAGCAGTTCTTC
few	TRBV20-1	TRBJ1-6	NA	CSAVPPGAVSSPLHF	TGCAGTGCGGTTCCTCCAGGGGCTGTAAGTTCACCCCTCCACTTT
few	TRBV4-3	TRBJ2-1	NA	CASSQTSSYNEQFF	TGCGCCAGCAGCCAGACTAGCTCCTACAATGAGCAGTTCTTC
few	TRBV27	TRBJ2-1	TRBD2	CASSLGGTLTYNEQFF	TGTGCCAGCAGTTTGGGGGGGACTCTCACCTACAATGAGCAGTTCTTC
NA	TRBV12-3/TRBV12-4	TRBJ2-7	NA	CASSPGGGPFDEQYF	TGTGCCAGCAGTCCCGGAGGAGGTCCGTTCGACGAGCAGTACTTC
NA	TRBV7-9	TRBJ2-1	NA	CASSSGSQVGVERYEQFF	TGTGCCAGCAGCTCAGGGAGTCAGGTGGGAGTCGAACGATACGAGCAGTTCTTC
many	TRBV6-1	TRBJ2-3	NA	CASTQGGVGTQYF	TGTGCCAGCACCCAGGGGGGAGTCGGTACGCAGTATTTT
few	TRBV7-7	TRBJ2-3	NA	CASSVHGETDTQYF	TGTGCCAGCAGCGTACACGGGGAAACAGATACGCAGTATTTT
few	TRBV12-3/TRBV12-4	TRBJ2-3	NA	CASSRRGPADTQYF	TGTGCCAGCAGTCGACGGGGGCCGGCAGATACGCAGTATTTT
few	TRBV7-2	TRBJ1-3	NA	CASSTGHFLGNTIYF	TGTGCCAGCAGCACTGGACACTTCCTCGGAAACACCATATATTTT
few	TRBV7-6	TRBJ2-1	NA	CASSLSLAYNEQFF	TGTGCCAGCAGCTTGTCCCTTGCCTACAATGAGCAGTTCTTC
NA	TRBV5-5	TRBJ1-4	TRBD1	CASSLGQGDGEKLFF	TGTGCCAGCAGCTTGGGACAGGGTGATGGTGAAAAACTGTTTTTT
NA	TRBV28	TRBJ2-1	NA	CASSLWGSSYNEQFF	TGTGCCAGCAGTTTATGGGGGAGCTCCTACAATGAGCAGTTCTTC
few	TRBV23-1	TRBJ2-2	NA	CASSQIRTAKRTIKTNTGELFF	TGCGCCAGCAGTCAAATAAGGACGGCGAAGCGGACCATTAAGACGAACACCGGGGAGCTGTTTTTT
NA	TRBV7-3	TRBJ2-7	NA	CASRSGSYEQYF	TGTGCCAGCAGGTCCGGGAGCTACGAGCAGTACTTC
few	TRBV2	TRBJ2-7	NA	CASNYLSATNEQYF	TGTGCCAGCAATTACCTTTCAGCCACCAACGAGCAGTACTTC
NA	TRBV14	TRBJ2-5	NA	CASSLERFQETQYF	TGTGCCAGCAGCCTTGAGCGGTTCCAAGAGACCCAGTACTTC
NA	TRBV29-1	TRBJ2-5	NA	CSVEVRLQETQYF	TGCAGCGTTGAAGTGAGACTCCAAGAGACCCAGTACTTC
few	TRBV4-3	TRBJ1-1	NA	CASSQVISVAAGATEAFF	TGCGCCAGCAGCCAAGTAATCTCGGTGGCCGCTGGGGCCACTGAAGCTTTCTTT
NA	TRBV2	TRBJ1-1	NA	CASLSGQGGFRLNTEAFF	TGTGCCAGCTTATCCGGCCAGGGTGGTTTCCGTCTGAACACTGAAGCTTTCTTT
few	TRBV7-3	TRBJ2-7	NA	CASSLSPVGYEQYF	TGTGCCAGCAGCTTAAGTCCAGTCGGGTACGAGCAGTACTTC
many	TRBV24-1	TRBJ2-3	NA	CATSAPRTAAYTDTQYF	TGTGCCACCAGTGCCCCAAGGACGGCAGCATACACAGATACGCAGTATTTT
NA	TRBV7-6	TRBJ2-1	NA	CASSLGAAYNEQFF	TGTGCCAGCAGCTTAGGGGCGGCCTACAATGAGCAGTTCTTC
many	TRBV7-8	TRBJ2-1	TRBD2	CASSPLSGRAYNEQFF	TGTGCCAGCAGCCCCCTTAGCGGGAGGGCCTACAATGAGCAGTTCTTC
NA	TRBV5-5	TRBJ2-3	TRBD2	CASSLDGGGADTQYF	TGTGCCAGCAGCTTGGACGGGGGGGGCGCAGATACGCAGTATTTT
NA	TRBV7-2	TRBJ2-1	NA	CASSRQGGNNEQFF	TGTGCCAGCAGCCGACAGGGAGGCAACAATGAGCAGTTCTTC
NA	TRBV12-3/TRBV12-4	TRBJ2-1	NA	CASSLRSDNEQFF	TGTGCCAGCAGTTTAAGGTCCGACAATGAGCAGTTCTTC
NA	TRBV6-2/TRBV6-3	TRBJ1-5	TRBD1	CASVQGSNQPQHF	TGTGCCAGCGTACAGGGGTCCAATCAGCCCCAGCATTTT
few	TRBV6-1	TRBJ2-1	NA	CASRIGYEQFF	TGTGCCAGCAGAATAGGGTATGAGCAGTTCTTC
NA	TRBV6-5	TRBJ2-1	NA	CASSLASKPYNEQFF	TGTGCCAGCAGTCTGGCAAGCAAACCTTACAATGAGCAGTTCTTC
few	TRBV7-6	TRBJ2-1	NA	CASSFSGNHPTLRFF	TGTGCCAGCAGCTTTTCGGGCAACCACCCCACCCTTAGGTTCTTC
NA	TRBV9	TRBJ1-6	NA	CASSVEVRAGEGPEDSPLHF	TGTGCCAGCAGCGTAGAGGTCCGTGCGGGGGAAGGTCCGGAGGATTCACCCCTCCACTTT
few	TRBV7-6	TRBJ2-5	NA	CASSPRTVKETQYF	TGTGCCAGCAGCCCCCGGACGGTTAAAGAGACCCAGTACTTC
NA	TRBV7-6	TRBJ2-7	TRBD2	CASSSLAGGLSYEQYF	TGTGCCAGCAGCTCCCTAGCGGGAGGGCTCTCCTACGAGCAGTACTTC
few	TRBV20-1	TRBJ1-1	TRBD1	CSARQGATEAFF	TGCAGTGCTAGACAGGGGGCCACTGAAGCTTTCTTT
NA	TRBV12-3/TRBV12-4	TRBJ1-5	NA	CASSRTGNQPQHF	TGTGCCAGCAGCCGGACCGGCAATCAGCCCCAGCATTTT
NA	TRBV7-2	TRBJ1-1	NA	CASLVPTPNTEAFF	TGTGCCAGCCTCGTGCCGACCCCGAACACTGAAGCTTTCTTT
few	TRBV6-2/TRBV6-3	TRBJ2-5	TRBD1	CASSYGGTGKTQYF	TGTGCCAGCAGTTATGGAGGGACAGGGAAGACCCAGTACTTC
few	TRBV6-2/TRBV6-3	TRBJ2-1	TRBD1	CASSAWDRDMNEQFF	TGTGCCAGCAGTGCTTGGGACAGGGACATGAATGAGCAGTTCTTC
few	TRBV5-5	TRBJ2-7	NA	CASSLRDGAYEQYF	TGTGCCAGCAGCCTCCGGGACGGAGCGTACGAGCAGTACTTC
many	TRBV7-9	TRBJ2-3	TRBD2	CASSPSGSSTDTQYF	TGTGCCAGCAGCCCTAGCGGGAGTAGCACAGATACGCAGTATTTT
few	TRBV4-1	TRBJ2-1	NA	CASSHAGNYEQFF	TGCGCCAGCAGTCACGCGGGGAACTATGAGCAGTTCTTC
NA	TRBV12-3/TRBV12-4	TRBJ1-6	TRBD1	CASSPSGGVNSPLHF	TGTGCCAGCAGTCCTTCAGGGGGTGTTAATTCACCCCTCCACTTT
few	TRBV28	TRBJ2-5	NA	CASNLPGEETQYF	TGTGCCAGCAACCTTCCGGGGGAAGAGACCCAGTACTTC
NA	TRBV4-1	TRBJ1-1	NA	CASSPDGQMNTEAFF	TGCGCCAGCAGCCCAGACGGCCAGATGAACACTGAAGCTTTCTTT